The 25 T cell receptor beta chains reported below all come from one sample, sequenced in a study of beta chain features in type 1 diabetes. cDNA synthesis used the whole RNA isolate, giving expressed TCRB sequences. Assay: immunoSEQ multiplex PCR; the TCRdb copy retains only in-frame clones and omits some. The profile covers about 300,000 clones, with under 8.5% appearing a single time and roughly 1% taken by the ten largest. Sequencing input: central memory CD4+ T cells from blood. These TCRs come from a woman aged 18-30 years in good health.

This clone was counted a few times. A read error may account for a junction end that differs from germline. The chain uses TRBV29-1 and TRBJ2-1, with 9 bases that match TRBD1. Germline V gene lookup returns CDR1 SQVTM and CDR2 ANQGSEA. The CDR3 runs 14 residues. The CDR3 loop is CSVEDRGSYNEQFF. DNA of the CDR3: TGCAGCGTCGAAGACAGGGGGTCCTACAATGAGCAGTTCTTC.

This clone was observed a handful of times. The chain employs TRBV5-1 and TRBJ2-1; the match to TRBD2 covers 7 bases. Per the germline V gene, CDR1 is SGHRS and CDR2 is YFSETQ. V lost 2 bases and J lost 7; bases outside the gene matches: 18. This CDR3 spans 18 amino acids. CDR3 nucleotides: TGCGCCAGCAGCTTACTCGTCGGTCTTGGCGGGAGTGGGAATGAGCAGTTCTTC. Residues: CASSLLVGLGGSGNEQFF.

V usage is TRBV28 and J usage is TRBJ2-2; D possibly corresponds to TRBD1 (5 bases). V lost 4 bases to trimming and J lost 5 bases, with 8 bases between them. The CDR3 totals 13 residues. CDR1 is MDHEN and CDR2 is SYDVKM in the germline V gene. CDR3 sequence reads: CASSWQGTGELFF. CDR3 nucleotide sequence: TGTGCCAGCAGTTGGCAGGGTACCGGGGAGCTGTTTTTT.

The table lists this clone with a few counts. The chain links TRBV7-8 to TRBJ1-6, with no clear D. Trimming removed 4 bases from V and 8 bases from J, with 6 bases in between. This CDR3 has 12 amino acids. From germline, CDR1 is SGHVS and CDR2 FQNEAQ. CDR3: CASSSRHSPLHF. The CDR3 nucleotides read TGTGCCAGCAGCTCGAGACATTCACCCCTCCACTTT.

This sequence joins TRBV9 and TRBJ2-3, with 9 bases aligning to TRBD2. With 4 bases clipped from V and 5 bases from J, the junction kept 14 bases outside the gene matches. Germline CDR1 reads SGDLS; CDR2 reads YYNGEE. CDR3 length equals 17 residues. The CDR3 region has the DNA TGTGCCAGCAGCCCCCTGTTGCGGGGGGGCCGGGGAGATACGCAGTATTTT. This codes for CASSPLLRGGRGDTQYF. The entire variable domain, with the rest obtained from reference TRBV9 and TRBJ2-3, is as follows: DSGVTQTPKHLITATGQRVTLRCSPRSGDLSVYWYQQSLDQGLQFLIQYYNGEERAKGNILERFSAQQFPDLHSELNLSSLELGDSALYFCASSPLLRGGRGDTQYFGPGTRLTVL.

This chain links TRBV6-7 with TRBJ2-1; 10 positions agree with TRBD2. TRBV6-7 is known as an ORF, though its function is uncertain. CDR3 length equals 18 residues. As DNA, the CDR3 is TGTGCTCAGCAGTTAGCCCAGCGGGGGGGCTTCGGGTACAATGAGCAGTTCTTC. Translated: CAQQLAQRGGFGYNEQFF.

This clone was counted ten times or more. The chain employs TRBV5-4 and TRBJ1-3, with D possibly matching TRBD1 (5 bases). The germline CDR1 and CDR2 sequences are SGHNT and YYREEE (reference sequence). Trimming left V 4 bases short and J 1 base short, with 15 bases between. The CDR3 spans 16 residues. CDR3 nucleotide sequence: TGTGCCAGCAGCCGGGGGACCGAGCGTTCTGGAAACACCATATATTTT. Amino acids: CASSRGTERSGNTIYF.

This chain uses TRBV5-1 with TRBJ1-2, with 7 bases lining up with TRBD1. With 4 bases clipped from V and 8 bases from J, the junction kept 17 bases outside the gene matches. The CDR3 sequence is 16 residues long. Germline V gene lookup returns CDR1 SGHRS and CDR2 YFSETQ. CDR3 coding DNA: TGCGCCAGCAGCCAAACGACAGGGCGAGGTATATCGGGCTACACCTTC. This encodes CASSQTTGRGISGYTF. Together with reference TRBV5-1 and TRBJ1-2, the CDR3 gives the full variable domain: KAGVTQTPRYLIKTRGQQVTLSCSPISGHRSVSWYQQTPGQGLQFLFEYFSETQRNKGNFPGRFSGRQFSNSRSEMNVSTLELGDSALYLCASSQTTGRGISGYTFGSGTRLTVV.

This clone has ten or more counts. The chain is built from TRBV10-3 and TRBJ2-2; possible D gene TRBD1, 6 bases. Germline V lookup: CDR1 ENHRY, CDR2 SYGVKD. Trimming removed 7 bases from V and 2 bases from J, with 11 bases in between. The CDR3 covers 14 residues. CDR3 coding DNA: TGTGCCATCAAGGGGGACATAAACACCGGGGAGCTGTTTTTT. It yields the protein CAIKGDINTGELFF.

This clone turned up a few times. The DNA of the CDR3 is TGTGCCAGCGGTCTAGGAACCGGGACAGGGCCCCAGAATACGCAGTATTTT. Translated: CASGLGTGTGPQNTQYF. V is TRBV9 and J is TRBJ2-3, with 9 nucleotides matching TRBD1. Germline CDR1 is SGDLS and CDR2 is YYNGEE. The trim removed 7 bases at V and 7 bases at J, leaving 19 bases unmatched. The length of the CDR3 is 17 residues.

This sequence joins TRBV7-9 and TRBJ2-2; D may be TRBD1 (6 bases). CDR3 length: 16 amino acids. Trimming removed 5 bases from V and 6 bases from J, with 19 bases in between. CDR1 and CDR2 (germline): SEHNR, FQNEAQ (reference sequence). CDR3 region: CASSAGQGIMSGELFF. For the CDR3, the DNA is TGTGCCAGCAGCGCCGGGCAGGGGATAATGTCCGGGGAGCTGTTTTTT.

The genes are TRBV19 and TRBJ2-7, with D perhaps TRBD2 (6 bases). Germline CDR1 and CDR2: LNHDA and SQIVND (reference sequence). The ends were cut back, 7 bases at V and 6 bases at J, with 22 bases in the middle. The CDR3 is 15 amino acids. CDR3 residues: CASTGMAGPVCEQYV. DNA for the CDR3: TGTGCCAGTACAGGTATGGCGGGACCCGTATGCGAGCAGTACGTC.

CDR3 protein: CASARDRSFEKLFF. The CDR3 coding sequence is TGTGCCAGCGCACGGGACAGGTCTTTTGAAAAACTGTTTTTT. This chain connects TRBV6-1 to TRBJ1-4, with 8 bases fitting TRBD1. V gave up 8 bases and J gave up 7 bases; unmatched junction bases: 9. The V gene's germline CDR1 is MNHNS and CDR2 SASEGT. This CDR3 contains 14 residues.

This CDR3 is CASSSPGQKNIQYF. In nucleotides, the CDR3 is TGTGCCAGTAGTAGTCCGGGTCAGAAAAACATTCAGTACTTC. V gene TRBV19 combines with J gene TRBJ2-4, with no clear D. There are 14 residues in the CDR3. Germline V gives CDR1 LNHDA, CDR2 SQIVND (reference sequence). V dropped 4 bases and J dropped 4 bases, with 11 bases sitting between them. The full variable domain, in which reference TRBV19 and TRBJ2-4 provide the parts outside the CDR3, is DGGITQSPKYLFRKEGQNVTLSCEQNLNHDAMYWYRQDPGQGLRLIYYSQIVNDFQKGDIAEGYSVSREKKESFPLTVTSAQKNPTAFYLCASSSPGQKNIQYFGAGTRLSVL.

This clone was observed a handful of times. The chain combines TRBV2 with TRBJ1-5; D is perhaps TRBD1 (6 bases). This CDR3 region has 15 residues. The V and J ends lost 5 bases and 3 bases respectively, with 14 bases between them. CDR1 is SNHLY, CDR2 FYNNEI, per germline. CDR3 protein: CASSSGHGYNQPQHF. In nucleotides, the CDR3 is TGTGCCAGCAGTTCGGGACATGGGTACAATCAGCCCCAGCATTTT. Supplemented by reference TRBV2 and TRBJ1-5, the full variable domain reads EPEVTQTPSHQVTQMGQEVILRCVPISNHLYFYWYRQILGQKVEFLVSFYNNEISEKSEIFDDQFSVERPDGSNFTLKIRSTKLEDSAMYFCASSSGHGYNQPQHFGDGTRLSIL.

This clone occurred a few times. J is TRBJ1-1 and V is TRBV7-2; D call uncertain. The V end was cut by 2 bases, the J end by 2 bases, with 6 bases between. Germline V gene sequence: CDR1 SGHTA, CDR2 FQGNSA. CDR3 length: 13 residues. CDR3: CASSLQFNTEAFF. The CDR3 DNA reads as TGTGCCAGCAGCTTACAGTTTAACACTGAAGCTTTCTTT.

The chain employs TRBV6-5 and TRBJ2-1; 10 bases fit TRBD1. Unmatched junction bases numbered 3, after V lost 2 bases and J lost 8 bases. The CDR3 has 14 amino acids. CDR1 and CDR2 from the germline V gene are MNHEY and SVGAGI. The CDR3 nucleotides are TGTGCCAGCAGTTACGACAGGGGGCTAGATGAGCAGTTCTTC. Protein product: CASSYDRGLDEQFF.

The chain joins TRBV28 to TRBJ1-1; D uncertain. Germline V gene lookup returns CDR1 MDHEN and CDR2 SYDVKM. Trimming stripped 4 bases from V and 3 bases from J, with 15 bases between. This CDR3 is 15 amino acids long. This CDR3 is CASSSPPLGDTEAFF. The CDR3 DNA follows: TGTGCCAGCAGTTCCCCTCCACTCGGGGACACTGAAGCTTTCTTT.

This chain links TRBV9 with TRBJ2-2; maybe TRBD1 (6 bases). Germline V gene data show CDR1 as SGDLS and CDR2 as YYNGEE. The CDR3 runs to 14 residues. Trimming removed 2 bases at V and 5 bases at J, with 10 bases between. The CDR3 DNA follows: TGTGCCAGCAGCGTGCGACAGGTGACCGGGGAGCTGTTTTTT. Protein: CASSVRQVTGELFF.

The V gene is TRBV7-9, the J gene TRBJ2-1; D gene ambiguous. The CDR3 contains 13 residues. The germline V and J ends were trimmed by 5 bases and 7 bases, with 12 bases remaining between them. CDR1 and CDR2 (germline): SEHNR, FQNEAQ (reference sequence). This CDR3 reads CASSRKDQNEQFF. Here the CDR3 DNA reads TGTGCCAGCAGCAGGAAGGATCAAAATGAGCAGTTCTTC.

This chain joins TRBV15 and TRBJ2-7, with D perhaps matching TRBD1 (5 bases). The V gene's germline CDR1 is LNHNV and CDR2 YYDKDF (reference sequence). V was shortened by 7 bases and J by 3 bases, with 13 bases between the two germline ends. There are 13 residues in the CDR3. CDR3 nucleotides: TGTGCCACCAAGAGAAACACAGGCTACGAGCAGTACTTC. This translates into CATKRNTGYEQYF. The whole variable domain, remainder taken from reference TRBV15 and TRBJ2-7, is DAMVIQNPRYQVTQFGKPVTLSCSQTLNHNVMYWYQQKSSQAPKLLFHYYDKDFNNEADTPDNFQSRRPNTSFCFLDIRSPGLGDTAMYLCATKRNTGYEQYFGPGTRLTVT.

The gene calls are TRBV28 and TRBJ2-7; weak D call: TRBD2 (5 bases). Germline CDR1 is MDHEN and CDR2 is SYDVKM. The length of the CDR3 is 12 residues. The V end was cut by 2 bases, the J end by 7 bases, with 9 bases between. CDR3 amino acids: CASSLNRGEQYV. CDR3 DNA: TGTGCCAGCAGTTTAAACAGAGGGGAGCAGTACGTC.

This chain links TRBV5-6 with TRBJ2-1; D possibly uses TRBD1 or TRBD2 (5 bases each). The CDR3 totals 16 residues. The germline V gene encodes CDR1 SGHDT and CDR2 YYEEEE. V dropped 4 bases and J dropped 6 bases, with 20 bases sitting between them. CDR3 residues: CASSLLGRADLNEQFF. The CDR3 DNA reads TGTGCCAGCAGCCTATTGGGGCGGGCAGACCTCAATGAGCAGTTCTTC.

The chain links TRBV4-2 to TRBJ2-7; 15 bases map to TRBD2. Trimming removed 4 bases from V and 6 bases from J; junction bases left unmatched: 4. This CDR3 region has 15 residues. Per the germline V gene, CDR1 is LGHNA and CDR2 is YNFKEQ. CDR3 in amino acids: CASSPPGLAGGEQYF. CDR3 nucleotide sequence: TGTGCCAGCAGCCCCCCGGGACTAGCGGGAGGCGAGCAGTACTTC.

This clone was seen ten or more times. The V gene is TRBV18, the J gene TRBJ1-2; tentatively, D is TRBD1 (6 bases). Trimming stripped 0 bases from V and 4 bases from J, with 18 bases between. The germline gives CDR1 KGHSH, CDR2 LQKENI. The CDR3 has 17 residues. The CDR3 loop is CASSPPLPQGTLYGYTF. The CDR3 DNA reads TGTGCCAGCTCACCACCGTTACCCCAGGGGACACTCTATGGCTACACCTTC.